Listed below are T cell receptor beta chains from one sample, sequenced in a study of cytomegalovirus exposure and HLA in healthy donors. Method: immunoSEQ multiplex PCR; TCRdb's copy keeps in-frame clones and lacks some. The sample holds about 310,000 clones, approximately 86% seen once. Source material: PBMCs. The receptors originated from a man aged 30-40 years in good health and CMV-seronegative. CDR3s include the opening cysteine and the closing phenylalanine or tryptophan. A D gene is named only where the DNA matches it firmly. Size tells how often a clone was seen (once, few, many) or the class of an expanded clone, and some rows leave it out.

J,size,D,V,CDR3,DNA
TRBJ2-1,NA,NA,TRBV11-2,CASSPTGGIYNEQFF,TGTGCCAGCAGCCCTACGGGCGGGATCTACAATGAGCAGTTCTTC
TRBJ1-2,NA,NA,TRBV5-5,CASSLAEGWLNGYTF,TGTGCCAGCAGCTTGGCAGAGGGCTGGCTGAATGGCTACACCTTC
TRBJ2-5,NA,NA,TRBV9,CASSVYGGPQETQYF,TGTGCCAGCAGCGTTTACGGGGGGCCTCAAGAGACCCAGTACTTC
TRBJ2-5,NA,NA,TRBV7-9,CASSPGGRETQYF,TGTGCCAGCAGCCCCGGGGGGCGGGAGACCCAGTACTTC
TRBJ2-4,NA,NA,TRBV5-6,CASSFGGPGDIQYF,TGTGCCAGCAGCTTCGGGGGGCCCGGCGACATTCAGTACTTC
TRBJ2-1,NA,NA,TRBV2,CASSELITGSYNEQFF,TGTGCCAGCAGTGAATTAATAACAGGGTCCTACAATGAGCAGTTCTTC
TRBJ2-7,NA,TRBD1,TRBV27,CASSEDRGSSYEQYF,TGTGCCAGCAGCGAGGACAGGGGCTCCTCCTACGAGCAGTACTTC
TRBJ1-4,once,TRBD1,TRBV7-9,CASSNGQGATNEKLFF,TGTGCCAGCAGCAACGGACAGGGAGCAACTAATGAAAAACTGTTTTTT
TRBJ2-1,NA,NA,TRBV9,CASSVGEFHNEQFF,TGTGCCAGCAGCGTAGGTGAGTTTCACAATGAGCAGTTCTTC
TRBJ1-4,NA,TRBD1,TRBV5-6,CASSFSLTGFEKLFF,TGTGCCAGCAGCTTTTCCCTGACAGGGTTTGAAAAACTGTTTTTT
TRBJ2-6,NA,TRBD1,TRBV7-8,CASSPAYRTGEDEDSGANVLTF,TGTGCCAGCAGCCCGGCCTATCGGACAGGGGAGGATGAGGACTCTGGGGCCAACGTCCTGACTTTC
TRBJ1-3,once,NA,TRBV15,CATSYRRPSVCF,TGTGCCACCAGCTACCGGAGGCCCAGCGTTTGTTTT
TRBJ1-6,NA,NA,TRBV7-9,CASSQLEGPNSPLHF,TGTGCCAGCAGCCAGTTGGAGGGGCCCAATTCACCCCTCCACTTT
TRBJ1-2,NA,TRBD1,TRBV6-1,CASRSTGDGAGYTF,TGTGCCAGCAGGTCCACAGGGGATGGGGCTGGCTACACCTTC
TRBJ2-7,NA,TRBD1,TRBV7-9,CASSSTGTGGSLGPYEQYF,TGTGCCAGCAGCTCCACCGGGACAGGGGGCTCCCTGGGACCGTACGAGCAGTACTTC
TRBJ2-1,NA,NA,TRBV10-2,CASSELGQSYNEQFF,TGCGCCAGCAGTGAGTTAGGACAGTCTTACAATGAGCAGTTCTTC
TRBJ1-6,NA,NA,TRBV11-2,CASSLSFSYNSPLHF,TGTGCCAGCAGCTTATCATTCTCCTATAATTCACCCCTCCACTTT